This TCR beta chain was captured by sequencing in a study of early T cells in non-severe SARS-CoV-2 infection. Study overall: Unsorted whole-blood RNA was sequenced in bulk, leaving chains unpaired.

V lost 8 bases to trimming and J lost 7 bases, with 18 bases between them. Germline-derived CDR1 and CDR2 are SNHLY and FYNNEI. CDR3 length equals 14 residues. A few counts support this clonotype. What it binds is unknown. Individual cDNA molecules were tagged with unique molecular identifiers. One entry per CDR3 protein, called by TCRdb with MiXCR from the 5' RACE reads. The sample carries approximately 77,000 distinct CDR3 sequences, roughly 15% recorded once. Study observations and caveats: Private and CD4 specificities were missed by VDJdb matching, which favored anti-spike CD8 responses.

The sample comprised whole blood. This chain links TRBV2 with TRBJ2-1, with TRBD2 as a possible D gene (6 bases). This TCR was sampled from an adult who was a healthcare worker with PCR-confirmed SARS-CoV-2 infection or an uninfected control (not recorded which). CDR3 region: CASRWSPGGNEQFF. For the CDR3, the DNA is TGTGCCAGCCGCTGGTCCCCAGGAGGGAATGAGCAGTTCTTC. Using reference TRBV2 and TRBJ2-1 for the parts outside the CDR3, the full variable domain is EPEVTQTPSHQVTQMGQEVILRCVPISNHLYFYWYRQILGQKVEFLVSFYNNEISEKSEIFDDQFSVERPDGSNFTLKIRSTKLEDSAMYFCASRWSPGGNEQFFGPGTRLTVL.